A single sample is the source of the 7 T cell receptor beta chains below, sequenced in a study of CD8+CD57+ T cells in acquired aplastic anemia. It was genomic DNA that served as the template for profiling TCR beta VDJ and CDR3. TCRdb re-called the reads with MiXCR, one entry per CDR3 protein. This sample has 100,000 to 150,000 distinct CDR3 sequences; around 48% occur once, and the top ten carry 2% to 3%. Sequencing was performed on sorted CD4+, CD8+, or CD8+CD57+ T cells (not recorded which) from PBMCs. These receptors came from a human donor in good health, serving as a control.

At least ten counts were recorded for this clonotype. The V and J genes are TRBV29-1 and TRBJ2-7; D might be TRBD1 (5 bases). This CDR3 is built from 12 residues. Trimming removed 6 bases from V and 6 bases from J, with 15 bases in between. CDR1 and CDR2 (germline): SQVTM, ANQGSEA. CDR3 sequence: CSVSRAIGEQYF. The CDR3 DNA sequence: TGCAGCGTCAGCAGGGCAATCGGCGAGCAGTACTTC.

In this sample, this clonotype turned up many times. This sequence joins TRBV9 and TRBJ1-1; D remains ambiguous. Trimming took 0 bases from V and 0 from J, leaving 3 bases between them. The length of the CDR3 is 13 residues. Germline CDR1 and CDR2: SGDLS and YYNGEE. CDR3 sequence (DNA): TGTGCCAGCAGCGTAGCTATGAACACTGAAGCTTTCTTT. Protein product: CASSVAMNTEAFF.

In this sample, this clonotype turned up many times. This sequence joins TRBV6-1 and TRBJ1-1, with a possible D match to TRBD1 (6 bases). Trimming removed 8 bases at V and 5 bases at J, with 15 bases between. This CDR3 contains 13 residues. Germline V lookup: CDR1 MNHNS, CDR2 SASEGT. CDR3 protein: CASEVQGGTEAFF. In DNA, the CDR3 is TGTGCCAGCGAAGTACAGGGCGGAACTGAAGCTTTCTTT.

For this clonotype: No conserved phenylalanine or tryptophan ends this CDR3, so it is likely a read error. The chain is built from TRBV20-1 and TRBJ1-2; 8 nucleotides line up with TRBD1. The length of the CDR3 is 14 residues. Germline V gives CDR1 DFQATT, CDR2 SNEGSKA (reference sequence). CDR3 DNA sequence: TGCGGTGCTAGTCCCGGACAGGGAAATTATGGCTACACCTCC. It is translated as CGASPGQGNYGYTS.

The V call is TRBV5-6, the J call TRBJ1-2, with unresolved D. V was pared by 8 bases and J by 4 bases, with 18 bases between. Germline V gene lookup returns CDR1 SGHDT and CDR2 YYEEEE. CDR3 length: 14 amino acids. The CDR3 sequence: CASTSGSISYGYTF. In DNA form, the CDR3 reads TGTGCCAGTACCTCAGGCAGTATCTCCTATGGCTACACCTTC.

This clonotype has a count of ten or more. The rearrangement joins TRBV2 to TRBJ2-7; 11 positions match TRBD2. The germline V gene has CDR1 SNHLY and CDR2 FYNNEI. The CDR3 contains 15 residues. V lost 7 bases and J lost 5; bases outside the gene matches: 10. CDR3 coding DNA: TGTGCCAGCACCGCGTCTACTAGCGGGGGCCACGAGCAGTACTTC. This translates into CASTASTSGGHEQYF.

This clonotype was picked up many times. The J gene is TRBJ1-1, the V gene TRBV6-1; 11 bases map to TRBD1. The CDR3 extends over 13 amino acids. Germline V gives CDR1 MNHNS, CDR2 SASEGT. The trim removed 6 bases at V and 10 bases at J, leaving 7 bases unmatched. DNA for the CDR3: TGTGCCAGCAGGCGAGGACAGGGGGCACGAGCTTTCTTT. Translation: CASRRGQGARAFF.